This T cell receptor (beta chain) was found in a study of cytomegalovirus exposure and HLA in healthy donors. Healthy individuals who donated bone marrow served as the donors. Comments on this clone: Its specificity is not known.

Germline loops: CDR1 GTSNPN, CDR2 SVGIG (reference sequence). The CDR3 has 14 amino acids. Trimming took 4 bases from V and 5 from J, leaving 17 bases between them. The PCR used 60 Vbeta and 13 Jbeta primers. TCRdb's copy holds only in-frame clones and misses some; the assay was immunoSEQ multiplex PCR. Of around 170,000 clones in the sample, roughly 80% were seen once. Points from the study as a whole: The study recorded about 150 TCR beta chains that were cytomegalovirus-associated. A few V segments could not be told apart, such as TRBV6-2 and TRBV6-3, and were left out.

Specimen: PBMCs. This receptor was taken from a man aged 35-49 years in good health and CMV-seropositive. This sequence joins TRBV30 and TRBJ2-5; tentatively, D is TRBD1 (5 bases). The CDR3 DNA reads TGTGCCTGGACTGGGGCAGGGTTTGGGGAGACCCAGTACTTC. Protein: CAWTGAGFGETQYF.